The source of this T cell receptor (beta chain) is a study of blood T cell repertoires in COVID-19. Study in general: COVID-19 samples collected from the United States, Italy and Spain covered acute and convalescent phases.

V lost 5 bases, J lost 6 bases, and 9 bases lay in between. The CDR3 spans 13 residues. The germline V gene has CDR1 SGDLS and CDR2 YYNGEE. Data came from immunoSEQ multiplex PCR; TCRdb stores just in-frame clones and leaves some out. The sample comprises about 88,000 clones, nearly 90% of which are singletons, and about 2.7% rests with the top ten. The clonotype was recovered from an elderly woman with acute or convalescent COVID-19. The sample taken for sequencing was peripheral blood. This chain links TRBV9 with TRBJ1-6; D is unclear. CDR3 protein: CASSEVINSPLHF. The DNA for the CDR3 is TGTGCCAGCAGTGAGGTGATTAATTCACCCCTCCACTTT.